This T cell receptor beta chain was sequenced for a study of blood T cells in healthy people across ages. A sample-barcoded 5' primer and a J-beta primer mix were used in a second PCR of about 7 to 12 cycles. TCRdb itself ran the 5' RACE reads through MiXCR, one entry per CDR3 protein. The table lists 1 million or so distinct CDR3 sequences, 45% of them singletons. The sample was blood. The receptor was isolated from a woman aged 55-75 years in good health.

The CDR3 DNA reads TGTGCCAGCAGCCCCTTATACACCGGGGAGCTGTTTTTT. It is translated as CASSPLYTGELFF. The chain joins TRBV12-3 or TRBV12-4 to TRBJ2-2; D is unclear. CDR3 length: 13 amino acids. V was clipped by 6 bases and J by 3 bases, with 8 bases between them.